This is a list of T cell receptor beta chains from one sample in a study of T-cell memory formation after mild COVID-19. TCRdb independently ran MiXCR on the 5' RACE reads; one entry per CDR3 protein. The table has roughly 120,000 distinct CDR3 sequences, roughly 15% seen once; the top ten hold more than 11%. The sequenced sample was PBMCs or a T cell subset sorted from them (not recorded which). These receptors all stem from an adult woman who had mild COVID-19 (a few samples of this study predate the infection). Cell type and time point are not known. The CDR3 runs from the conserved cysteine through the conserved F or W. D genes are given only for firm matches. The size of a clone is reported for some rows only, either as once, few or many, or as a class for expanded clones.

j_call clone_size d_call v_call cdr3_aa cdr3_nt
TRBJ2-5 - - TRBV12-3/TRBV12-4 CASSLPSRVQETQYF TGTGCCAGCAGTTTACCGTCACGAGTCCAAGAGACCCAGTACTTC
TRBJ1-1 - - TRBV7-9 CASSRLNTEAFF TGTGCCAGCAGTCGGCTGAACACTGAAGCTTTCTTT
TRBJ2-1 - - TRBV9 CAISVGLHEQFF TGTGCCATCAGCGTAGGACTACATGAGCAGTTCTTC
TRBJ2-6 few - TRBV5-1 CASSTARGGSIANVLTF TGCGCCAGCAGCACGGCCAGGGGGGGCTCTATTGCCAACGTCCTGACTTTC
TRBJ2-2 - - TRBV27 CATLPTRLAAGELFF TGTGCCACCCTACCTACTCGGCTAGCTGCCGGGGAGCTGTTTTTT
TRBJ1-2 - - TRBV12-3/TRBV12-4 CASSFSGDGYTF TGTGCCAGCAGTTTCTCTGGGGACGGCTACACCTTC
TRBJ2-7 few - TRBV7-9 CASSQTSYEQYF TGTGCCAGCAGCCAAACCTCCTACGAGCAGTACTTC
TRBJ2-2 - - TRBV7-6 CASSLVPQGGTGELFF TGTGCCAGCAGCTTAGTTCCCCAGGGGGGCACCGGGGAGCTGTTTTTT
TRBJ2-7 few - TRBV2 CASSGIEQYF TGTGCCAGCAGTGGAATCGAGCAGTACTTC
TRBJ2-1 - TRBD2 TRBV30 CAWSVQRTSGRNEQFF TGTGCCTGGAGTGTACAGCGGACTAGCGGGAGGAATGAGCAGTTCTTC
TRBJ2-5 - - TRBV4-1 CASSPLLAEETQYF TGCGCCAGCAGCCCCCTACTAGCTGAAGAGACCCAGTACTTC